The 2 T cell receptor beta chains reported below all come from one sample, sequenced in a study of OX40 agonist ivuxolimab in advanced cancers. Generated by immunoSEQ multiplex PCR, the TCRdb table keeps only in-frame clones and is missing some. The sample consists of over 75,000 clones, around 90% of them appearing once. This material consisted of CD4+ or CD8+ T cells sorted from blood, taken in a trial of the OX40 agonist ivuxolimab. These receptors all come from an adult with an advanced solid tumor such as melanoma, head and neck, liver or kidney cancer.

The chain has TRBV9 and TRBJ2-1; D is undetermined. This CDR3 is built from 15 residues. The germline V gene encodes CDR1 SGDLS and CDR2 YYNGEE. Trimming stripped 1 base from V and 1 base from J, with 9 bases between. As DNA, the CDR3 is TGTGCCAGCAGCGTAACGCCTCTTTCCTACAATGAGCAGTTCTTC. Protein: CASSVTPLSYNEQFF.

The V gene is TRBV5-1, the J gene TRBJ2-7; D uncertain. The CDR3 has 11 amino acids. V was pared by 4 bases and J by 7 bases, with 9 bases between. Germline V gene data show CDR1 as SGHRS and CDR2 as YFSETQ. CDR3 bases: TGCGCCAGCAGCCAAGCTGATGAGCAGTACTTC. Protein: CASSQADEQYF.